This record looks at one T cell receptor beta chain sequence and its context. The target antigen is unknown. The sample comes from a study of T cell responses to AZD1222 COVID-19 vaccine. Study-wide findings and caveats: When two AZD1222 doses had been given, Spike-specific TCR breadth and depth rose.

Clones were read by immunoSEQ multiplex PCR, and TCRdb kept only the in-frame ones, dropping some. The data hold fewer than 110,000 clones, with around nine tenths observed a single time. Germline CDR1 reads MNHEY; CDR2 reads SVGAGI. This CDR3 is built from 15 residues. The trim removed 2 bases at V and 4 bases at J, leaving 1 base unmatched. This sequence joins TRBV6-5 and TRBJ2-5; 13 bases map to TRBD2. The TCR comes from an adult who received the AZD1222 COVID-19 vaccine. The source material was peripheral blood, sampled 28 days after the second AZD1222 dose. The DNA of the CDR3 is TGTGCCAGCAGTTACCGGACTAGCGGGAGAGAGACCCAGTACTTC. This encodes CASSYRTSGRETQYF.